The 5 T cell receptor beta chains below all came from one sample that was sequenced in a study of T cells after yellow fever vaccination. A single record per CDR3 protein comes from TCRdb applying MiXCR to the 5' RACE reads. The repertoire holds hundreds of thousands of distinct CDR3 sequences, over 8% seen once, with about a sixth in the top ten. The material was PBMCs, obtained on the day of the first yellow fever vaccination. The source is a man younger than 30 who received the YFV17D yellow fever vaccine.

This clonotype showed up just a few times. In DNA, the CDR3 is TGCGCCAGCAGCTCGGGGACTAGCGGGGGCACAGATACGCAGTATTTT. Translation gives CASSSGTSGGTDTQYF. The chain employs TRBV5-1 and TRBJ2-3; 13 bases map to TRBD2. V was clipped by 3 bases and J by 1 base; unmatched bases: 2. The CDR3 covers 16 residues. Germline V gene sequence: CDR1 SGHRS, CDR2 YFSETQ.

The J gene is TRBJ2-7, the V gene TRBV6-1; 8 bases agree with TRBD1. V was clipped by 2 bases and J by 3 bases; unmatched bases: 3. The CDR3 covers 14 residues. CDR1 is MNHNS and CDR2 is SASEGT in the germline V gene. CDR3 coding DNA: TGTGCCAGCAGTGAATGGACAGGGTACTACGAGCAGTACTTC. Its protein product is CASSEWTGYYEQYF.

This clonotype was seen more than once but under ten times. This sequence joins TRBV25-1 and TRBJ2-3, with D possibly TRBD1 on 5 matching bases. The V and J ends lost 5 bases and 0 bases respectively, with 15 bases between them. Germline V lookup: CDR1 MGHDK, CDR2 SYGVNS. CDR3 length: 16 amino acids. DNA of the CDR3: TGTGCCAGCAGTCTAAGGACAACGACTAGCACAGATACGCAGTATTTT. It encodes CASSLRTTTSTDTQYF.

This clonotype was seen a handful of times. The DNA of the CDR3 is TGTGCCAGCAGCGTAGCTAGCGGGGGTCGCACAGATACGCAGTATTTT. This gives the protein CASSVASGGRTDTQYF. The chain links TRBV9 to TRBJ2-3; 10 positions match TRBD2. The CDR3 runs to 16 residues. V shed 0 bases and J 1 base; nucleotides not matched to a gene: 2. Germline values: CDR1 SGDLS, CDR2 YYNGEE.

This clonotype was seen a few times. The CDR3 DNA follows: TGCAGTGCTTTGGCTCCGGGACTAGCTGGAGATACGCAGTATTTT. Residues: CSALAPGLAGDTQYF. The V gene is TRBV20-1, the J gene TRBJ2-3; 9 bases line up with TRBD2. Germline assignment: CDR1 DFQATT and CDR2 SNEGSKA (reference sequence). V lost 5 bases to trimming and J lost 5 bases; unmatched junction nucleotides: 11. This CDR3 region has 15 residues.